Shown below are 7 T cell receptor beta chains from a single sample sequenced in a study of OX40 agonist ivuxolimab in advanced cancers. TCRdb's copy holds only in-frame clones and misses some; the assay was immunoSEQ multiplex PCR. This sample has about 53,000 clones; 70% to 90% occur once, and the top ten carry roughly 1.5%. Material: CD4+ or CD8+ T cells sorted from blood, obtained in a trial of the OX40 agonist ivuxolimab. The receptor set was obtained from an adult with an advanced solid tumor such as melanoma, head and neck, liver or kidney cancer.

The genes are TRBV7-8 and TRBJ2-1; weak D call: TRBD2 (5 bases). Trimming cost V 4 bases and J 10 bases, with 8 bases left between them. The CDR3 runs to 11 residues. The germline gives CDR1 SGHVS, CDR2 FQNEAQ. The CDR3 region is CASSWKREQFF. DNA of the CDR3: TGTGCCAGCAGCTGGAAGCGGGAGCAGTTCTTC.

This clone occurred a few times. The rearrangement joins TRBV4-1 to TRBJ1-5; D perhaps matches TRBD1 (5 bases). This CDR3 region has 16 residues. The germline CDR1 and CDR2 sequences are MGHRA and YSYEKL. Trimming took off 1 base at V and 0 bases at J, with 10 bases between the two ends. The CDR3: CASSQVSGDSNQPQHF. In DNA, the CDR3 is TGCGCCAGCAGCCAAGTTTCGGGGGATAGCAATCAGCCCCAGCATTTT.

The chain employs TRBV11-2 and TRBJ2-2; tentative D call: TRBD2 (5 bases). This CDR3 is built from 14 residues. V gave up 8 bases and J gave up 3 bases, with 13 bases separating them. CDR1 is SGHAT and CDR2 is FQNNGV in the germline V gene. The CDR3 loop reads CASGPSRDTGELFF. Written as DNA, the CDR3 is TGTGCCAGCGGGCCCTCGAGGGACACCGGGGAGCTGTTTTTT.

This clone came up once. The CDR3 protein is CASSSVEGSEQYF. In nucleotides, the CDR3 is TGTGCCAGCAGCTCGGTTGAGGGGAGCGAGCAGTACTTC. The chain has TRBV7-3 and TRBJ2-7, with D perhaps matching TRBD1 or TRBD2 (5 bases each). Germline CDR1 SGHTA, CDR2 FQGTGA. Trimming took off 4 bases at V and 6 bases at J, with 13 bases between the two ends. This CDR3 spans 13 amino acids.

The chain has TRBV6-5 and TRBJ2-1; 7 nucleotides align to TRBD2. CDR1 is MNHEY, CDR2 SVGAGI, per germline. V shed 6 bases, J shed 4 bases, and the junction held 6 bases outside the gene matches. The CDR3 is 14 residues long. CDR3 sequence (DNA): TGTGCCAGCAGCTGGAGCGGGGAGTACAATGAGCAGTTCTTC. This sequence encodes CASSWSGEYNEQFF.

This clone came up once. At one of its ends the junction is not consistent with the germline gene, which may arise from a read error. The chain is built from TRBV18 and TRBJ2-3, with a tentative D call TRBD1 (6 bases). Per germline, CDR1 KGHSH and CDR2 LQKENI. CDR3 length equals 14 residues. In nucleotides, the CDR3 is TGTGCCAGCTCCCCACAGGGCCCCACAGATACGCAGTATTTT. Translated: CASSPQGPTDTQYF.

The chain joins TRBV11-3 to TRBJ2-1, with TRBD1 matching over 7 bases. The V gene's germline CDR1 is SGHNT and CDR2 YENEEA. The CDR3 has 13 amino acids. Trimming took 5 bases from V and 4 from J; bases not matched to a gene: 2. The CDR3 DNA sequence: TGTGCCAGCAGCCCGACAGGGTACAATGAGCAGTTCTTC. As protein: CASSPTGYNEQFF.